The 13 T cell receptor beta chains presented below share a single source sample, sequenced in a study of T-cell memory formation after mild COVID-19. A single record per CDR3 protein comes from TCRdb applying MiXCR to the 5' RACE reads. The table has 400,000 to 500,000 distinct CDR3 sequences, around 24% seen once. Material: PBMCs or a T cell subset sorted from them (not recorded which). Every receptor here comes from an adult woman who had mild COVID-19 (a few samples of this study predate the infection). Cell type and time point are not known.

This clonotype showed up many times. The CDR3, as DNA: TGCAGTGCTAGAGACGGACAGGGGAAGACTGGCTACACCTTC. Translating gives CSARDGQGKTGYTF. This chain links TRBV20-1 with TRBJ1-2; 9 bases line up with TRBD1. The germline V gene has CDR1 DFQATT and CDR2 SNEGSKA (reference sequence). The V and J ends lost 0 bases and 7 bases, in that order; junction bases with no gene match: 6. The CDR3 runs to 14 residues.

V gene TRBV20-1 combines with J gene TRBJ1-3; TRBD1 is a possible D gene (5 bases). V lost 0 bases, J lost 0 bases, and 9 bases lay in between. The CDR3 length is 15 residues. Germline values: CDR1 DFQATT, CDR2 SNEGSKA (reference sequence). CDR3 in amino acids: CSARDSQVSGNTIYF. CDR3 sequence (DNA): TGCAGTGCTAGAGATTCACAGGTCTCTGGAAACACCATATATTTT.

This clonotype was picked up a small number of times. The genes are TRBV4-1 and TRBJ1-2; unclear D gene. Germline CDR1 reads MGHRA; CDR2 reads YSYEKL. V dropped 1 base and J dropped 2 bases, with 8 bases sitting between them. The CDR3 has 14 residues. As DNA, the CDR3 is TGCGCCAGCAGCCAAGTAGCGGCCAACTATGGCTACACCTTC. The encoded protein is CASSQVAANYGYTF.

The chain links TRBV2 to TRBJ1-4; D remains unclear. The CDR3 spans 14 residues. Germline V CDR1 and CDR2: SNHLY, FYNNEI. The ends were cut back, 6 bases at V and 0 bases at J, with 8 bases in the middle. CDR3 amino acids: CASSRGATNEKLFF. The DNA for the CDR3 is TGTGCCAGCAGCCGGGGTGCAACTAATGAAAAACTGTTTTTT.

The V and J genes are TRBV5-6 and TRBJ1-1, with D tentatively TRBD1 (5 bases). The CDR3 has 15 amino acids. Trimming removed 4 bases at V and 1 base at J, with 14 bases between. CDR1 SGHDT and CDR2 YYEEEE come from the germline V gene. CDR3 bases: TGTGCCAGCAGCAGCCCCACAGGTACGAACACTGAAGCTTTCTTT. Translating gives CASSSPTGTNTEAFF.

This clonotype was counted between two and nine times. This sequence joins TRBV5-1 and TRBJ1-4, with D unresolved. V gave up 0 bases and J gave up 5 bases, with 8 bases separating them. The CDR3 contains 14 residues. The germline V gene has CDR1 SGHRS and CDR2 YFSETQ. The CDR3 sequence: CASSLEDSNEKLFF. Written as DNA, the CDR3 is TGCGCCAGCAGCTTGGAGGATTCCAATGAAAAACTGTTTTTT.

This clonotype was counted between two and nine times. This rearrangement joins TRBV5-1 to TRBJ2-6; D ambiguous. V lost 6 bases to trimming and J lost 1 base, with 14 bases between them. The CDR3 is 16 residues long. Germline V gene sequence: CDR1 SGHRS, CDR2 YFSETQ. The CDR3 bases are TGCGCCAGCAACGTTAACATCCTATCTGGGGCCAACGTCCTGACTTTC. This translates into CASNVNILSGANVLTF.

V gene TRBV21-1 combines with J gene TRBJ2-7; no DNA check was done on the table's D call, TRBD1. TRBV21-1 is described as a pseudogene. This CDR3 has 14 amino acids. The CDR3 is CASSLWTDHYEQYF. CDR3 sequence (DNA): TGTGCCAGCAGCTTGTGGACAGACCACTACGAGCAGTACTTC.

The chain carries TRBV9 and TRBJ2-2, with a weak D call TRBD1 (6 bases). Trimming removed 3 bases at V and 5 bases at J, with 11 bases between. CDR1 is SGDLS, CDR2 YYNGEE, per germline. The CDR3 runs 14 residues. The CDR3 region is CASSAGQWTGELFF. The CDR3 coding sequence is TGTGCCAGCAGCGCCGGACAGTGGACCGGGGAGCTGTTTTTT.

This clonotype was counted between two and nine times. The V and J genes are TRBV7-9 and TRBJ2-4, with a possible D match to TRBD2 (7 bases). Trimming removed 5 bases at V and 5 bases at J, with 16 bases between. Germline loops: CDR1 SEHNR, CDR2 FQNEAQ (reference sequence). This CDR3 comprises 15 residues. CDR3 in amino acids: CASSPLQGGENIQYF. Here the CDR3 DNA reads TGTGCCAGCAGCCCGCTCCAAGGGGGGGAAAACATTCAGTACTTC. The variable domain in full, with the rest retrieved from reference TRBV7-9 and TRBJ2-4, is DTGVSQNPRHKITKRGQNVTFRCDPISEHNRLYWYRQTLGQGPEFLTYFQNEAQLEKSRLLSDRFSAERPKGSFSTLEIQRTEQGDSAMYLCASSPLQGGENIQYFGAGTRLSVL.

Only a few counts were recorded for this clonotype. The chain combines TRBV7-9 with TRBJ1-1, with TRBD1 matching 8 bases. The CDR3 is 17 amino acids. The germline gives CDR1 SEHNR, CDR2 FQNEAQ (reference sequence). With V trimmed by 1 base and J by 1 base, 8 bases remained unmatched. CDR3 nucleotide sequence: TGTGCCAGCAGCTTAGGCTGGGTGGACAGGGCGAACACTGAAGCTTTCTTT. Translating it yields CASSLGWVDRANTEAFF. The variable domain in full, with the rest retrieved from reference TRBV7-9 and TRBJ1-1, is DTGVSQNPRHKITKRGQNVTFRCDPISEHNRLYWYRQTLGQGPEFLTYFQNEAQLEKSRLLSDRFSAERPKGSFSTLEIQRTEQGDSAMYLCASSLGWVDRANTEAFFGQGTRLTVV.

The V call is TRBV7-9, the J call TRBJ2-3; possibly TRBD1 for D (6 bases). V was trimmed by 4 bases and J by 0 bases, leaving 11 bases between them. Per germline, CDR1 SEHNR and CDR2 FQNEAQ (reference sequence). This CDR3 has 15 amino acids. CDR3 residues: CASSSGVTSTDTQYF. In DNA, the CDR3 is TGTGCCAGCAGCTCAGGGGTAACTAGCACAGATACGCAGTATTTT.

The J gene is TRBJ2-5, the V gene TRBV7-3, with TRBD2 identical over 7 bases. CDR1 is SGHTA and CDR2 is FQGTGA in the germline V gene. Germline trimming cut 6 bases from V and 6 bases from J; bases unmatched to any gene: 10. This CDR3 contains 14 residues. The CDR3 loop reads CASSSGLGDKTQYF. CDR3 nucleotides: TGTGCCAGCAGTAGCGGGTTGGGGGATAAGACCCAGTACTTC.